These 5 T cell receptor beta chains originate from one sample sequenced in a study of blood T cell repertoires in COVID-19. This table comes from immunoSEQ multiplex PCR, and its TCRdb copy is limited to in-frame clones, with some not included. The sample has just under 65,000 clones, around three quarters seen once. The sample was peripheral blood. The receptors originated from a human donor in a cohort sampled during active COVID-19.

The rearrangement joins TRBV19 to TRBJ2-7, with 12 positions matching TRBD2. V lost 4 bases and J lost 3; bases outside the gene matches: 4. The germline gives CDR1 LNHDA, CDR2 SQIVND (reference sequence). The CDR3 loop spans 15 amino acids. The CDR3 loop is CASSSLTSGGYEQYF. The DNA for the CDR3 is TGTGCCAGTAGTAGCCTGACTAGCGGGGGCTACGAGCAGTACTTC.

The chain joins TRBV5-8 to TRBJ2-3; 10 nucleotides match TRBD2. J gave up 4 bases and V 3 bases, and 8 bases lay outside the gene matches. The CDR3 runs 16 residues. Germline V gives CDR1 SGHTS, CDR2 YDEGEE. CDR3 sequence reads: CASSYKRSGGPDTQYF. The CDR3 DNA is TGTGCCAGCAGCTACAAGCGTAGCGGGGGGCCAGATACGCAGTATTTT.

The rearrangement joins TRBV5-1 to TRBJ2-2, with a weak D call TRBD2 (6 bases). The germline gives CDR1 SGHRS, CDR2 YFSETQ. CDR3 length: 17 residues. V was shortened by 4 bases and J by 7 bases, with 23 bases between the two germline ends. This CDR3 reads CASSAGPSAPLGGELFF. CDR3 bases: TGCGCCAGCAGCGCGGGACCATCCGCCCCCCTGGGCGGGGAGCTGTTTTTT. Drawing the rest from reference TRBV5-1 and TRBJ2-2, the complete variable domain is KAGVTQTPRYLIKTRGQQVTLSCSPISGHRSVSWYQQTPGQGLQFLFEYFSETQRNKGNFPGRFSGRQFSNSRSEMNVSTLELGDSALYLCASSAGPSAPLGGELFFGEGSRLTVL.

This clone has only a few counts. The chain is built from TRBV7-8 and TRBJ2-7; TRBD1 matches 10 bases. CDR3 length: 14 residues. V shed 4 bases and J 3 bases; nucleotides not matched to a gene: 3. The germline CDR1 and CDR2 sequences are SGHVS and FQNEAQ. The CDR3 sequence: CASSSRDRGYEQYF. The CDR3 DNA reads as TGTGCCAGCAGCTCCCGGGACAGGGGCTACGAGCAGTACTTC.

The chain carries TRBV2 and TRBJ1-6, with 7 nucleotides matching TRBD1. The CDR3 runs to 14 residues. Looked up from germline, CDR1 is SNHLY and CDR2 is FYNNEI. After removal of 6 bases from V and 7 bases from J, the junction contained 6 bases not matched to a gene. CDR3 in amino acids: CASRGTAPNSPLHF. The CDR3 nucleotides read TGTGCCAGCAGGGGGACAGCCCCCAATTCACCCCTCCACTTT.